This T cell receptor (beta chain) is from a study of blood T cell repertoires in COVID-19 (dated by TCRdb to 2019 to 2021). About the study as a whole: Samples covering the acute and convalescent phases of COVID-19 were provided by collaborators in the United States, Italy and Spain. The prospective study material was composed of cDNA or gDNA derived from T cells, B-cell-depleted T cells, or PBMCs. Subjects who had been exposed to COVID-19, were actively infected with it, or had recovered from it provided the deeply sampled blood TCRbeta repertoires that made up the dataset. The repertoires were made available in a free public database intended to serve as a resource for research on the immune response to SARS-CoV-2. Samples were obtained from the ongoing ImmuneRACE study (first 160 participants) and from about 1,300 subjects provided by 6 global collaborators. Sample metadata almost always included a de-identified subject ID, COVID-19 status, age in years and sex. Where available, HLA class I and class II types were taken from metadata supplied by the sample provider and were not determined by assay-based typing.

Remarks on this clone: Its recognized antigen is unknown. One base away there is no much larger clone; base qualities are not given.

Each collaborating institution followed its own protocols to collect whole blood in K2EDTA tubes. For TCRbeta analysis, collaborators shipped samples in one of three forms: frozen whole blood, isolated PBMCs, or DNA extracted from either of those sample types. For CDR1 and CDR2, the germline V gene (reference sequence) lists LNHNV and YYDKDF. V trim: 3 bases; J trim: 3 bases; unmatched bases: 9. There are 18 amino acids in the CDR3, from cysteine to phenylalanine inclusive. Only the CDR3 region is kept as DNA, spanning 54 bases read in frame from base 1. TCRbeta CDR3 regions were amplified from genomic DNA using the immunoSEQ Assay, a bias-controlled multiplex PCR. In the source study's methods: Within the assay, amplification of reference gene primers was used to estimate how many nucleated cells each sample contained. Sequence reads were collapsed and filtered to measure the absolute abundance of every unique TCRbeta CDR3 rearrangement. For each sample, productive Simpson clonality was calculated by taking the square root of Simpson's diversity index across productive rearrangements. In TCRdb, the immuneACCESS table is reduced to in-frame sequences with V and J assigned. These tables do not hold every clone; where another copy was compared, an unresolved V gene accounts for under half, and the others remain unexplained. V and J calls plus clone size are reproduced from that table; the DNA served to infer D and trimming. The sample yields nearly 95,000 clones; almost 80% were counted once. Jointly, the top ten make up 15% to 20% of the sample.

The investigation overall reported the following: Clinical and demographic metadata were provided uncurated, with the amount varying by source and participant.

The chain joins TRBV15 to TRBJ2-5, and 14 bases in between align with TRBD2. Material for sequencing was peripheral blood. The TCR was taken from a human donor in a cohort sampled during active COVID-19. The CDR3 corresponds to CATSSRTSGRRGKETQYF. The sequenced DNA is TGTGCCACCAGCAGTCGGACTAGCGGGAGGCGGGGTAAAGAGACCCAGTACTTC.